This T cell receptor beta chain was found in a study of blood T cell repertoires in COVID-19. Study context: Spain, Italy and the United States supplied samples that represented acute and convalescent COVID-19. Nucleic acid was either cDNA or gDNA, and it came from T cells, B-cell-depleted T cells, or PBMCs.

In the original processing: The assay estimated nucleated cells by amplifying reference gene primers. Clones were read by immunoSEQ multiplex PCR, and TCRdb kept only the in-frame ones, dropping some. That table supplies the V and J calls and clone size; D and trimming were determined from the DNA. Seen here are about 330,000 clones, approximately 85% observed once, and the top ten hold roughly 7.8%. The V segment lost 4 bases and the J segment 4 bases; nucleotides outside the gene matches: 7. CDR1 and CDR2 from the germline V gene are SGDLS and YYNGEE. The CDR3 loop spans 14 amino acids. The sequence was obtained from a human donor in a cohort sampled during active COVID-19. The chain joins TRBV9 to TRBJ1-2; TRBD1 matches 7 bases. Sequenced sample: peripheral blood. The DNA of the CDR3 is TGTGCCAGCAGCCGACAGGGTTCGAGCTATGGCTACACCTTC. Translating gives CASSRQGSSYGYTF.